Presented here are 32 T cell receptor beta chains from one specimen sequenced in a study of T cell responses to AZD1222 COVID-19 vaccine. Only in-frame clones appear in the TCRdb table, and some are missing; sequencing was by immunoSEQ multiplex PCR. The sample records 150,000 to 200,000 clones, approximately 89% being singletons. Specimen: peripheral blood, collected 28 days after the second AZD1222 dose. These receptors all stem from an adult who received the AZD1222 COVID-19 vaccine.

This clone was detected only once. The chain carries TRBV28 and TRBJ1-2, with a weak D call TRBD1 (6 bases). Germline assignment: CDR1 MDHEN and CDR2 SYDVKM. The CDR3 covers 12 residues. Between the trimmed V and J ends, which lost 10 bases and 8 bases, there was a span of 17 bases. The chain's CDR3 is CATLRSGAGYTF. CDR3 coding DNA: TGTGCCACCTTGAGGTCAGGGGCCGGCTACACCTTC.

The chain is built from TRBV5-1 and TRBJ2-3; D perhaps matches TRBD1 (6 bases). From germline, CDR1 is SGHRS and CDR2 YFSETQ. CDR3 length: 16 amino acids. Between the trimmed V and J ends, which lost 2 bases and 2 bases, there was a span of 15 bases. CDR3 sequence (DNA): TGCGCCAGCAGCTTCCAGGGGCCACAAGTCACAGATACGCAGTATTTT. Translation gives CASSFQGPQVTDTQYF.

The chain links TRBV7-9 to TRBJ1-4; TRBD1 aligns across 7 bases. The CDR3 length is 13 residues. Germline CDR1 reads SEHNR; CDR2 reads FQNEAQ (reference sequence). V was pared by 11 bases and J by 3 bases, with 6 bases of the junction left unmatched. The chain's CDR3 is CAGQTGPNEKLFF. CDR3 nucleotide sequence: TGTGCCGGACAGACAGGGCCTAATGAAAAACTGTTTTTT.

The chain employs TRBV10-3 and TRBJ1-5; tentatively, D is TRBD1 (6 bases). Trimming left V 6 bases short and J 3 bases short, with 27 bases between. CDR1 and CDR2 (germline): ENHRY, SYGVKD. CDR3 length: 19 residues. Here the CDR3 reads CAIRNTGMGGDAPNQPQHF. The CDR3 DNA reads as TGTGCCATCAGGAATACGGGGATGGGGGGCGACGCTCCCAATCAGCCCCAGCATTTT.

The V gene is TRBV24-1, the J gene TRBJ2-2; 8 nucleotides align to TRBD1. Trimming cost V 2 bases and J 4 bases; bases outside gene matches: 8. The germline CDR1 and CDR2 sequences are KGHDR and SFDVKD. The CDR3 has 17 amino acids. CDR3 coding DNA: TGTGCCACCAGTGATTCCGGCGACAGGGGTGGCACCGGGGAGCTGTTTTTT. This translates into CATSDSGDRGGTGELFF.

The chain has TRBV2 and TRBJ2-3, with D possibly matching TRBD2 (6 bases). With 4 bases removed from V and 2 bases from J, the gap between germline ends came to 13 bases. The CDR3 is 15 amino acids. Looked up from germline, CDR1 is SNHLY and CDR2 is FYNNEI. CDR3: CASSGDAGFTDTQYF. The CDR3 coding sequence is TGTGCCAGCAGTGGCGACGCGGGATTCACAGATACGCAGTATTTT.

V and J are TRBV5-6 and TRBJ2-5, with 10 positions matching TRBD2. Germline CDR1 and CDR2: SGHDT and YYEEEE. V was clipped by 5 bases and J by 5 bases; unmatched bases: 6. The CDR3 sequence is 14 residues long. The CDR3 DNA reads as TGTGCCAGCAGACTACTAGCGGGGAGGGAGACCCAGTACTTC. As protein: CASRLLAGRETQYF.

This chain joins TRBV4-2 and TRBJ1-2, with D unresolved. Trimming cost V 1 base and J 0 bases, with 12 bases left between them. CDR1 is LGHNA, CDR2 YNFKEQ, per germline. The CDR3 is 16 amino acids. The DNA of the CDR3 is TGTGCCAGCAGCCAAGGGGGTTTGGCCCCTAACTATGGCTACACCTTC. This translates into CASSQGGLAPNYGYTF.

CDR3 sequence: CSVEEVGNEQFF. Written as DNA, the CDR3 is TGCAGCGTTGAAGAGGTGGGCAATGAGCAGTTCTTC. The chain joins TRBV29-1 to TRBJ2-1; unclear D gene. Germline V gene lookup returns CDR1 SQVTM and CDR2 ANQGSEA. The length of the CDR3 is 12 residues. The germline V and J ends were trimmed by 0 bases and 6 bases, with 6 bases remaining between them.

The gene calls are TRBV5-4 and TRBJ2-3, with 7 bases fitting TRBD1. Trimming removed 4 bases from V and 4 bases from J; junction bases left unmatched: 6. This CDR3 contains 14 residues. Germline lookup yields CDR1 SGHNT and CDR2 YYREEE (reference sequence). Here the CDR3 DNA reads TGTGCCAGCAGCATGGACAGGAACTCAGATACGCAGTATTTT. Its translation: CASSMDRNSDTQYF.

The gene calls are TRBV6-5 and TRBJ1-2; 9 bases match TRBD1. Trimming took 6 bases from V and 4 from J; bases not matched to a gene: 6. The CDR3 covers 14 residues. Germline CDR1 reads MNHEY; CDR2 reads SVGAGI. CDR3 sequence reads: CASSPPGQGYGYTF. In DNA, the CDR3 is TGTGCCAGCAGCCCCCCGGGACAGGGCTATGGCTACACCTTC.

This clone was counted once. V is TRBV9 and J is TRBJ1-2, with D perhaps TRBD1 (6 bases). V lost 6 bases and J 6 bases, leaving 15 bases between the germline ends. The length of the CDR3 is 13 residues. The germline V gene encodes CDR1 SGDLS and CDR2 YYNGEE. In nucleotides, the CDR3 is TGTGCCAGCACCAGCCCGAGGGGGGATGGCTACACCTTC. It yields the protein CASTSPRGDGYTF.

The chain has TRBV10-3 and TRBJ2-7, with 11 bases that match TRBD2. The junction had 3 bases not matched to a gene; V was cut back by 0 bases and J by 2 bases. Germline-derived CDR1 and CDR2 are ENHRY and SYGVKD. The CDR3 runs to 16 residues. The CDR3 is CAISESPGLAAYEQYF. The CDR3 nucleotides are TGTGCCATCAGTGAGTCGCCGGGACTAGCGGCCTACGAGCAGTACTTC.

This CDR3 reads CASSPRAGTQYF. CDR3 bases: TGTGCCAGCAGTCCCCGGGCGGGTACGCAGTATTTT. This chain connects TRBV2 to TRBJ2-3; TRBD2 is a possible D gene (5 bases). Germline values: CDR1 SNHLY, CDR2 FYNNEI. This CDR3 has 12 residues. V lost 5 bases and J lost 8, with 11 bases in between. The full variable domain, in which reference TRBV2 and TRBJ2-3 provide the parts outside the CDR3, is EPEVTQTPSHQVTQMGQEVILRCVPISNHLYFYWYRQILGQKVEFLVSFYNNEISEKSEIFDDQFSVERPDGSNFTLKIRSTKLEDSAMYFCASSPRAGTQYFGPGTRLTVL.

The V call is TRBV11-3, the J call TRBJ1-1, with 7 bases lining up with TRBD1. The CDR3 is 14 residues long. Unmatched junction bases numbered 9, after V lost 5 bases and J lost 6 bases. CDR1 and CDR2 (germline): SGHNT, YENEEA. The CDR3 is CASSPRQGSAEAFF. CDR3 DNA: TGTGCCAGCAGCCCACGACAGGGAAGCGCTGAAGCTTTCTTT.

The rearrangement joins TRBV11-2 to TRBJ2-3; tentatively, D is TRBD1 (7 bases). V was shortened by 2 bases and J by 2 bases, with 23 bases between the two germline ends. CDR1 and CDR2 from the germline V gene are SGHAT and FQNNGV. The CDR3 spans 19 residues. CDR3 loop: CASSLFGLGGRGFTDTQYF. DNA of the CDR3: TGTGCCAGCAGCTTATTCGGCCTCGGGGGCAGGGGGTTCACAGATACGCAGTATTTT. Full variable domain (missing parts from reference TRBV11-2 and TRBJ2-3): EAGVAQSPRYKIIEKRQSVAFWCNPISGHATLYWYQQILGQGPKLLIQFQNNGVVDDSQLPKDRFSAERLKGVDSTLKIQPAKLEDSAVYLCASSLFGLGGRGFTDTQYFGPGTRLTVL.

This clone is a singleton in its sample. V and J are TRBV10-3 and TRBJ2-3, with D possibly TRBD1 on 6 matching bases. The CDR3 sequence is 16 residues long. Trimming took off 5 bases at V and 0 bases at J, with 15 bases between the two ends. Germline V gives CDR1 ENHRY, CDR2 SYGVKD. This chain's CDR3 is CAISIEGTSSTDTQYF. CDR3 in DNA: TGTGCCATCAGTATAGAGGGGACAAGTAGCACAGATACGCAGTATTTT.

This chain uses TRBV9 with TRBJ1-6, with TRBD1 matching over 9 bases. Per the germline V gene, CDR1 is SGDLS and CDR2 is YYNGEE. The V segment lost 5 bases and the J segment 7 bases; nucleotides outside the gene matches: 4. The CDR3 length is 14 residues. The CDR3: CASRGGTGNSPLHF. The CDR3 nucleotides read TGTGCCAGCAGGGGTGGGACAGGGAATTCACCCCTCCACTTT.

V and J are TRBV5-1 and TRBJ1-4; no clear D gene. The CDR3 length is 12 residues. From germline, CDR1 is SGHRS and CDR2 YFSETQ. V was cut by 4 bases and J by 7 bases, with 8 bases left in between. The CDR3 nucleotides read TGCGCCAGCAGCCCCCAAGGTGAAAAACTGTTTTTT. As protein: CASSPQGEKLFF.

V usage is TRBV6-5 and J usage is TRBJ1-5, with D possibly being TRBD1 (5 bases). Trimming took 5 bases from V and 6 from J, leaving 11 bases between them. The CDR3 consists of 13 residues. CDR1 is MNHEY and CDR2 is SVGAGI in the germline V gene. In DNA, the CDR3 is TGTGCCAGCAGTATGCAGGGAAGTCAGCCCCAGCATTTT. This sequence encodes CASSMQGSQPQHF.

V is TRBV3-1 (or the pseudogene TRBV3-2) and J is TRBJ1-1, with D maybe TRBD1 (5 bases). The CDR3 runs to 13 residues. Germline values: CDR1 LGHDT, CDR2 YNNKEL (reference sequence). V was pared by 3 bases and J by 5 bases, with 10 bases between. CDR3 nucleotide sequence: TGTGCCAGCAGCCATGGGGGTCGGACTGAAGCTTTCTTT. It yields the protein CASSHGGRTEAFF.

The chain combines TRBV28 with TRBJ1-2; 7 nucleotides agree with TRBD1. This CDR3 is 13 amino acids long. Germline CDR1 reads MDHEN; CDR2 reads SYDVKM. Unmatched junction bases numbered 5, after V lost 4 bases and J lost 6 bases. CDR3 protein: CASSSQGRDGYTF. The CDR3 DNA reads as TGTGCCAGCAGTTCACAGGGGAGGGATGGCTACACCTTC.

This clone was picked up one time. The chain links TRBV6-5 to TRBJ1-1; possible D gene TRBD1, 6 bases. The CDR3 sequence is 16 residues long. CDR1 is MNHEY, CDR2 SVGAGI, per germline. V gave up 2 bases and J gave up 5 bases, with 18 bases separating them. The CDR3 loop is CASSYTPTERGTEAFF. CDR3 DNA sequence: TGTGCCAGCAGTTACACCCCAACCGAGAGGGGGACTGAAGCTTTCTTT.

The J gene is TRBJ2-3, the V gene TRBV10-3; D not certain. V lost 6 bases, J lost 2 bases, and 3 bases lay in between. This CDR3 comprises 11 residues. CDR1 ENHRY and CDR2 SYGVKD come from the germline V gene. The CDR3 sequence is CAIRVTDTQYF. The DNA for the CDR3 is TGTGCCATCAGAGTCACAGATACGCAGTATTTT.

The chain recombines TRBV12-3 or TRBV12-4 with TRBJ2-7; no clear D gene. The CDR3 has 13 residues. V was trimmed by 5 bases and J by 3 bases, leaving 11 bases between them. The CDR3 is CASSPTTVYEQYF. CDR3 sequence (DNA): TGTGCCAGCAGTCCTACGACTGTCTACGAGCAGTACTTC.

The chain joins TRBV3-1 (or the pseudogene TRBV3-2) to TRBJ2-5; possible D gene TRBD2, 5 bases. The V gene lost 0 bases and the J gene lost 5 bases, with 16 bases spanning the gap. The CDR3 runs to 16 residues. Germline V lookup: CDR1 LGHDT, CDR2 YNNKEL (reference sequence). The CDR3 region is CASSQDRGSRGETQYF. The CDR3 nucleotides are TGTGCCAGCAGCCAAGATCGGGGTTCTAGAGGTGAGACCCAGTACTTC.

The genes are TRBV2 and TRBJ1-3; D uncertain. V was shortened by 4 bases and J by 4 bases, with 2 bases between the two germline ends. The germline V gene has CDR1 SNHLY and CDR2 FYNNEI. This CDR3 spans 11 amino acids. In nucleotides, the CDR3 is TGTGCCAGCAGTGTGGGAAACACCATATATTTT. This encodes CASSVGNTIYF.

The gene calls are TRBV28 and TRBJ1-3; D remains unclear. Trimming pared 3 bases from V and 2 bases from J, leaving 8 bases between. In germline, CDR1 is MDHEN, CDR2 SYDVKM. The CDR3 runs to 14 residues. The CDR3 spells CASSLGTPGNTIYF. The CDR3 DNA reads TGTGCCAGCAGTTTGGGTACGCCTGGAAACACCATATATTTT.

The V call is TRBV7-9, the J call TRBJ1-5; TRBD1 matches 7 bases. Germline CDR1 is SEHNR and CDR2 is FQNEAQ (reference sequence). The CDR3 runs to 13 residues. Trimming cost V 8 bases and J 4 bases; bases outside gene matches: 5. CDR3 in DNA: TGTGCCAGCGGGCAGGGGGGAAATCAGCCCCAGCATTTT. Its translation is CASGQGGNQPQHF.

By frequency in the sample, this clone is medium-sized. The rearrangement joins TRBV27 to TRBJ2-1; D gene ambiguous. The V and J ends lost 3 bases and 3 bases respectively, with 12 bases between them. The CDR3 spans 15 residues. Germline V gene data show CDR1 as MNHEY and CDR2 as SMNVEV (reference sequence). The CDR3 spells CASSLINKRYNEQFF. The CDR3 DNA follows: TGTGCCAGCAGTTTGATAAACAAACGCTACAATGAGCAGTTCTTC.

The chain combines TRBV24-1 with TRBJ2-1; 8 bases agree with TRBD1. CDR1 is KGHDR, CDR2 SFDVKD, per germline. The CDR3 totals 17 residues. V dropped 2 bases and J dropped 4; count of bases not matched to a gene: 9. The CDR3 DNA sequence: TGTGCCACCAGTGATTCTCCGGGACAGGCAACATACAATGAGCAGTTCTTC. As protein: CATSDSPGQATYNEQFF.

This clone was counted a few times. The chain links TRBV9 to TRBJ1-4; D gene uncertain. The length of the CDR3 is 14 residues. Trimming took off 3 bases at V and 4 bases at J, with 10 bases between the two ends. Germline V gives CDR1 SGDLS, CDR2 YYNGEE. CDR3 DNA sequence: TGTGCCAGCAGCGCGGGGTTAGGTAATGAAAAACTGTTTTTT. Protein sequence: CASSAGLGNEKLFF.